The 27 T cell receptor beta chains listed next were all sequenced from one sample in a study of blood T cell repertoires in COVID-19. TCRdb keeps only in-frame clones here, not all; method: immunoSEQ multiplex PCR. The table lists roughly 350,000 clones, about 92% of them singletons, with under 20% in the top ten. The source material was PBMCs or T cells enriched from blood (not recorded which). All receptors derive from a woman aged 25-40 years who had recovered from COVID-19.

This sequence joins TRBV7-2 and TRBJ2-1; TRBD2 matches at 7 bases. This CDR3 contains 16 residues. Germline trimming cut 1 base from V and 7 bases from J; bases unmatched to any gene: 10. Germline CDR1 and CDR2: SGHTA and FQGNSA. The CDR3 coding sequence is TGTGCCAGCAGCTTAGTCCTGGCGGGAGAGGGTAATGAGCAGTTCTTC. Protein sequence: CASSLVLAGEGNEQFF. Full variable domain (missing parts from reference TRBV7-2 and TRBJ2-1): GAGVSQSPSNKVTEKGKDVELRCDPISGHTALYWYRQSLGQGLEFLIYFQGNSAPDKSGLPSDRFSAERTGGSVSTLTIQRTQQEDSAVYLCASSLVLAGEGNEQFFGPGTRLTVL.

The J gene is TRBJ1-2, the V gene TRBV6-5, with 8 nucleotides matching TRBD1. The germline CDR1 and CDR2 sequences are MNHEY and SVGAGI. V was clipped by 0 bases and J by 8 bases; unmatched bases: 8. CDR3 length equals 15 residues. CDR3 loop: CASSYSYRQGTGYTF. The CDR3 DNA is TGTGCCAGCAGTTACTCTTATAGACAGGGGACGGGCTACACCTTC.

This chain links TRBV7-2 with TRBJ2-3; TRBD1 is a possible D gene (6 bases). The CDR3 is made up of 15 amino acids. CDR1 and CDR2 from the germline V gene are SGHTA and FQGNSA. V was cut by 5 bases and J by 0 bases, with 12 bases left in between. CDR3 coding DNA: TGTGCCAGCAGCCTACAGGGATGGAGCACAGATACGCAGTATTTT. Translation: CASSLQGWSTDTQYF. The whole variable domain, filled in from reference TRBV7-2 and TRBJ2-3, reads GAGVSQSPSNKVTEKGKDVELRCDPISGHTALYWYRQSLGQGLEFLIYFQGNSAPDKSGLPSDRFSAERTGGSVSTLTIQRTQQEDSAVYLCASSLQGWSTDTQYFGPGTRLTVL.

This chain links TRBV5-6 with TRBJ2-6, with D possibly matching TRBD1 (6 bases). Trimming took 5 bases from V and 0 from J, leaving 6 bases between them. The CDR3 is made up of 14 amino acids. Germline values: CDR1 SGHDT, CDR2 YYEEEE. The CDR3, as DNA: TGTGCCAGCAGGGACAGCTCTGGGGCCAACGTCCTGACTTTC. Translation: CASRDSSGANVLTF.

The gene calls are TRBV5-4 and TRBJ2-5; 9 positions match TRBD2. The germline CDR1 and CDR2 sequences are SGHNT and YYREEE (reference sequence). The CDR3 contains 15 residues. The V gene end was trimmed by 4 bases and the J gene end by 5 bases; junction bases not matched to a gene: 9. CDR3 bases: TGTGCCAGCAGCCATCCGGGACTAGCTTGGGAGACCCAGTACTTC. Its protein is CASSHPGLAWETQYF. Combining the CDR3 with reference TRBV5-4 and TRBJ2-5 gives the whole variable domain ETGVTQSPTHLIKTRGQQVTLRCSSQSGHNTVSWYQQALGQGPQFIFQYYREEENGRGNFPPRFSGLQFPNYSSELNVNALELDDSALYLCASSHPGLAWETQYFGPGTRLLVL.

V is TRBV6-5 and J is TRBJ1-1; D might be TRBD1 (5 bases). The germline V and J ends were trimmed by 10 bases and 2 bases, with 17 bases remaining between them. Germline V gene lookup returns CDR1 MNHEY and CDR2 SVGAGI. The CDR3 is 14 amino acids. CDR3 in amino acids: CATRVPGGNTEAFF. Written as DNA, the CDR3 is TGTGCCACCCGAGTTCCGGGGGGAAACACTGAAGCTTTCTTT.

The chain recombines TRBV2 with TRBJ1-6; no clear D. The CDR3 length is 12 residues. V lost 5 bases and J 8 bases, leaving 7 bases between the germline ends. Germline loops: CDR1 SNHLY, CDR2 FYNNEI. The CDR3, as DNA: TGTGCCAGCAGTCCAGAATATTCACCCCTCCACTTT. Translated, it gives CASSPEYSPLHF.

CDR3 DNA sequence: TGTGCCAGCAGCCCTGGGACACGGCACACCGGGGAGCTGTTTTTT. Translated, it gives CASSPGTRHTGELFF. The gene calls are TRBV9 and TRBJ2-2; maybe TRBD1 (6 bases). The CDR3 totals 15 residues. Germline values: CDR1 SGDLS, CDR2 YYNGEE. V lost 4 bases to trimming and J lost 3 bases, with 13 bases between them.

The chain carries TRBV28 and TRBJ2-6, with D perhaps matching TRBD2 (5 bases). V was shortened by 2 bases and J by 2 bases, with 7 bases between the two germline ends. The CDR3 is 15 amino acids. Per germline, CDR1 MDHEN and CDR2 SYDVKM. CDR3 amino acids: CASSLRGTGANVLTF. CDR3 sequence (DNA): TGTGCCAGCAGTTTAAGAGGGACTGGGGCCAACGTCCTGACTTTC.

This clone was seen a few times. The gene calls are TRBV28 and TRBJ2-2, with TRBD1 as a possible D gene (5 bases). Germline CDR1 MDHEN, CDR2 SYDVKM. CDR3 size: 14 residues. The V end lost 3 bases, the J end lost 4 bases, and 9 bases lay between the germline ends. The CDR3 here is CASSLDKFTGELFF. Written as DNA, the CDR3 is TGTGCCAGCAGTTTGGACAAGTTCACCGGGGAGCTGTTTTTT.

This rearrangement joins TRBV29-1 to TRBJ2-5, with 7 bases fitting TRBD1. J was trimmed by 7 bases and V by 0 bases; bases with no gene match: 17. CDR1 is SQVTM, CDR2 ANQGSEA, per germline. The CDR3 is 17 residues long. The CDR3 nucleotides are TGCAGCGTTGAAGATGCAAGCTTGGGACAGACAAGAGGGACCCAGTACTTC. Translated: CSVEDASLGQTRGTQYF.

This chain links TRBV10-3 with TRBJ2-7; 11 nucleotides align to TRBD2. The CDR3 runs 14 residues. The V gene's germline CDR1 is ENHRY and CDR2 SYGVKD. Losses at the gene ends were 5 bases for V and 5 bases for J; bases not matched to a gene: 5. CDR3 protein: CAISRTSGLNEQYF. The CDR3 nucleotides are TGTGCCATCAGTCGGACTAGCGGGTTGAACGAGCAGTACTTC.

V and J are TRBV7-2 and TRBJ1-5; D gene unclear. The length of the CDR3 is 13 residues. The V and J ends lost 8 bases and 0 bases respectively, with 8 bases between them. Germline-derived CDR1 and CDR2 are SGHTA and FQGNSA. CDR3 amino acids: CASGLYSNQPQHF. CDR3 coding DNA: TGTGCCAGCGGGCTCTATAGCAATCAGCCCCAGCATTTT.

This clone appeared once. The chain employs TRBV11-2 and TRBJ1-2, with 7 positions matching TRBD1. This CDR3 region has 15 residues. V dropped 7 bases and J dropped 3; count of bases not matched to a gene: 11. From germline, CDR1 is SGHAT and CDR2 FQNNGV. The DNA for the CDR3 is TGTGCCAGCACCCTTGGACAGGCGCTCGACTATGGCTACACCTTC. Its translation is CASTLGQALDYGYTF. Together with reference TRBV11-2 and TRBJ1-2, the CDR3 gives the full variable domain: EAGVAQSPRYKIIEKRQSVAFWCNPISGHATLYWYQQILGQGPKLLIQFQNNGVVDDSQLPKDRFSAERLKGVDSTLKIQPAKLEDSAVYLCASTLGQALDYGYTFGSGTRLTVV.

The chain recombines TRBV29-1 with TRBJ1-3; D may be TRBD1 (5 bases). This CDR3 comprises 17 residues. The germline gives CDR1 SQVTM, CDR2 ANQGSEA. V was pared by 0 bases and J by 1 base, with 16 bases between. CDR3 DNA: TGCAGCGTTGAAGATATAGGGGCAACTGGATCTGGAAACACCATATATTTT. Its translation: CSVEDIGATGSGNTIYF.

The gene calls are TRBV30 and TRBJ2-1; maybe TRBD1 (5 bases). The length of the CDR3 is 13 residues. Germline CDR1 is GTSNPN and CDR2 is SVGIG (reference sequence). Trimming took off 4 bases at V and 10 bases at J, with 17 bases between the two ends. As DNA, the CDR3 is TGTGCCTGGAATTTTGGGGCTAGGGCCGAGCAGTTCTTC. Amino acids: CAWNFGARAEQFF.

CDR3 nucleotide sequence: TGCGCCAGCAGCCAAGAACCGGCCCTAGCGTCGAACACCGGGGAGCTGTTTTTT. Translated: CASSQEPALASNTGELFF. The V call is TRBV4-3, the J call TRBJ2-2; D might be TRBD2 (6 bases). Germline assignment: CDR1 LGHNA and CDR2 YSLEER. The V end lost 0 bases, the J end lost 0 bases, and 14 bases lay between the germline ends. This CDR3 contains 18 residues.

The chain joins TRBV13 to TRBJ1-2, with D unresolved. The CDR3 has 13 amino acids. The V end was cut by 7 bases, the J end by 9 bases, with 18 bases between. Germline V gene sequence: CDR1 PRHDT, CDR2 FYEKMQ (reference sequence). The CDR3, as DNA: TGTGCCAGCACCAGGCGGGAGGCCGAACGCTACACCTTC. Amino acids: CASTRREAERYTF.

The V call is TRBV9, the J call TRBJ2-7, with 8 bases lining up with TRBD2. Germline CDR1 is SGDLS and CDR2 is YYNGEE. V trimming: 0 bases; J trimming: 4 bases; junction bases outside the gene matches: 6. The CDR3 loop spans 15 amino acids. The CDR3 sequence: CASSVGGSGTYEQYF. The CDR3 DNA is TGTGCCAGCAGCGTAGGGGGTAGCGGGACTTACGAGCAGTACTTC. The full variable domain, with the rest looked up from reference TRBV9 and TRBJ2-7, is DSGVTQTPKHLITATGQRVTLRCSPRSGDLSVYWYQQSLDQGLQFLIQYYNGEERAKGNILERFSAQQFPDLHSELNLSSLELGDSALYFCASSVGGSGTYEQYFGPGTRLTVT.

The genes are TRBV7-2 and TRBJ2-7; 9 bases are a match to TRBD1. The CDR3 is 16 amino acids. Germline V gene sequence: CDR1 SGHTA, CDR2 FQGNSA. V shed 7 bases and J 3 bases; nucleotides not matched to a gene: 13. CDR3 coding DNA: TGTGCCAGCATCCCGCAAGGCGGGACAGGGTACTACGAGCAGTACTTC. This gives the protein CASIPQGGTGYYEQYF.

The rearrangement uses TRBV18 and TRBJ1-6, with unresolved D. V lost 1 base to trimming and J lost 5 bases, with 15 bases between them. The CDR3 covers 17 residues. The V gene's germline CDR1 is KGHSH and CDR2 LQKENI. CDR3: CASSPLGAGSNNSPLHF. The CDR3 nucleotides read TGTGCCAGCTCACCACTTGGAGCGGGCAGTAATAATTCACCCCTCCACTTT. The variable domain in full, with the rest retrieved from reference TRBV18 and TRBJ1-6, is NAGVMQNPRHLVRRRGQEARLRCSPMKGHSHVYWYRQLPEEGLKFMVYLQKENIIDESGMPKERFSAEFPKEGPSILRIQQVVRGDSAAYFCASSPLGAGSNNSPLHFGNGTRLTVT.

The chain carries TRBV11-2 and TRBJ1-2; 8 bases are a match to TRBD1. CDR1 is SGHAT and CDR2 is FQNNGV in the germline V gene. The CDR3 contains 18 residues. With V trimmed by 4 bases and J by 2 bases, 15 bases remained unmatched. CDR3 sequence (DNA): TGTGCCAGCAGCTCAATAACAGGGGGGCCCCGTTCGAACTATGGCTACACCTTC. As protein: CASSSITGGPRSNYGYTF.

V gene TRBV7-9 combines with J gene TRBJ1-1, with TRBD1 matching over 7 bases. J lost 10 bases, V lost 3 bases, and 8 bases had no gene match. In germline, CDR1 is SEHNR, CDR2 FQNEAQ (reference sequence). CDR3 length: 13 amino acids. CDR3 DNA: TGTGCCAGCAGCTTTGCAGGGGGTGGAGTAGCTTTCTTT. As protein: CASSFAGGGVAFF.

The rearrangement links TRBV18 to TRBJ2-2, with 9 bases fitting TRBD1. The CDR3 covers 15 residues. Per the germline V gene, CDR1 is KGHSH and CDR2 is LQKENI. V was pared by 3 bases and J by 6 bases, with 5 bases of the junction left unmatched. The CDR3 region has the DNA TGTGCCAGCTCACCCTGGGACAGGGTCGCCGGGGAGCTGTTTTTT. This encodes CASSPWDRVAGELFF.

Written as DNA, the CDR3 is TGTGCCAGCAGTTTATCCCCAGCGACTGAAGCTTTCTTT. Protein product: CASSLSPATEAFF. The genes are TRBV27 and TRBJ1-1; D unclear. CDR3 length equals 13 residues. Germline V lookup: CDR1 MNHEY, CDR2 SMNVEV (reference sequence). V lost 0 bases and J 5 bases, leaving 7 bases between the germline ends.

The gene calls are TRBV19 and TRBJ1-5; TRBD1 is a possible D gene (6 bases). With 5 bases removed from V and 3 bases from J, the gap between germline ends came to 14 bases. The V gene's germline CDR1 is LNHDA and CDR2 SQIVND (reference sequence). The CDR3 runs 15 residues. CDR3 loop: CASSPSDSANQPQHF. CDR3 coding DNA: TGTGCCAGTAGTCCCTCGGACAGCGCCAATCAGCCCCAGCATTTT. Based on the CDR3 plus reference TRBV19 and TRBJ1-5, the full variable domain is DGGITQSPKYLFRKEGQNVTLSCEQNLNHDAMYWYRQDPGQGLRLIYYSQIVNDFQKGDIAEGYSVSREKKESFPLTVTSAQKNPTAFYLCASSPSDSANQPQHFGDGTRLSIL.

This clone was detected only once. The rearrangement joins TRBV28 to TRBJ2-1; 7 bases align to TRBD2. This CDR3 has 14 amino acids. Germline V gene lookup returns CDR1 MDHEN and CDR2 SYDVKM. Trimming cost V 8 bases and J 9 bases; bases outside gene matches: 13. The chain's CDR3 is CASWRGGVMGEQFF. The CDR3 coding sequence is TGTGCCAGCTGGCGGGGAGGGGTCATGGGTGAGCAGTTCTTC.